One and the same sample provided the 3 T cell receptor beta chains below, sequenced in a study of OX40 agonist ivuxolimab in advanced cancers. Libraries were prepared by immunoSEQ multiplex PCR; TCRdb keeps only in-frame clonotypes and omits some of them. The repertoire includes more than 45,000 clones, approximately 91% of them detected once, and under 20% sits in the top ten. This sample comprised CD4+ or CD8+ T cells sorted from blood, obtained in a trial of the OX40 agonist ivuxolimab. The receptors originated from an adult with an advanced solid tumor such as melanoma, head and neck, liver or kidney cancer.

The chain employs TRBV5-8 and TRBJ1-4, with D unresolved. V was trimmed by 0 bases and J by 16 bases, leaving 4 bases between them. The CDR3 length is 9 residues. Germline V gives CDR1 SGHTS, CDR2 YDEGEE. The CDR3 protein is CASSLEEFF. CDR3 sequence (DNA): TGTGCCAGCAGCTTGGAGGAGTTTTTT.

The V call is TRBV7-2, the J call TRBJ2-5, with D hard to call. V lost 5 bases, J lost 5 bases, and 12 bases lay in between. Per germline, CDR1 SGHTA and CDR2 FQGNSA. The CDR3 totals 13 residues. The CDR3 loop reads CASSKLIRETQYF. The CDR3 DNA sequence: TGTGCCAGCAGCAAACTCATTAGGGAGACCCAGTACTTC.

V is TRBV9 and J is TRBJ2-3, with D unclear. The V gene's germline CDR1 is SGDLS and CDR2 YYNGEE. The length of the CDR3 is 11 residues. V lost 5 bases, J lost 4 bases, and 5 bases lay in between. Written as DNA, the CDR3 is TGTGCCAGCAGAGGCGCAGATACGCAGTATTTT. Its protein product is CASRGADTQYF.